One sample yielded the 4 T cell receptor beta chains listed below, sequenced in a study of naive and memory T cell subsets. Study results and limitations: Possibly reflecting memory cells re-expressing CD45RA, a few larger clonotypes occurred in naive repertoires, especially CD8.

The beta constant-region primer was an equimolar mix of two oligonucleotides covering TRBC1 and TRBC2. Nested alpha and beta constant-region primers with the SP2 primer drove four PCR rounds on ligated cDNA. TCRdb itself ran the UMI-ligation and nested PCR reads through MiXCR, one entry per CDR3 protein. The repertoire holds 90,000 to 120,000 distinct CDR3 sequences, with more than 14% as singletons. Their target antigens are unknown. The sample was naive CD8+ T cells from blood. The receptors originated from a human donor in good health.

The table lists this clonotype with many counts. The rearrangement links TRBV12-3 or TRBV12-4 to TRBJ2-7; 10 positions agree with TRBD1. The CDR3 contains 14 residues. V dropped 8 bases and J dropped 4; count of bases not matched to a gene: 8. CDR3 in DNA: TGTGCCAGCTCAGCCAGGGACAGGGGATACGAGCAGTACTTC. It yields the protein CASSARDRGYEQYF.

In this sample, this clonotype turned up a few times. The chain recombines TRBV28 with TRBJ1-5, with 12 nucleotides matching TRBD1. Trimming took 8 bases from V and 6 from J; bases not matched to a gene: 2. CDR3 length: 13 residues. Germline CDR1 is MDHEN and CDR2 is SYDVKM. The CDR3 reads CASGTGGRQPQHF. In nucleotides, the CDR3 is TGTGCCAGCGGGACAGGGGGCCGTCAGCCCCAGCATTTT. The full variable domain, with the rest looked up from reference TRBV28 and TRBJ1-5, is DVKVTQSSRYLVKRTGEKVFLECVQDMDHENMFWYRQDPGLGLRLIYFSYDVKMKEKGDIPEGYSVSREKKERFSLILESASTNQTSMYLCASGTGGRQPQHFGDGTRLSIL.

This chain connects TRBV6-6 to TRBJ1-6, with a tentative D call TRBD1 (5 bases). This CDR3 comprises 11 residues. V lost 6 bases and J lost 9, with 6 bases in between. CDR1 is MNHNY and CDR2 is SVGAGI in the germline V gene (reference sequence). DNA for the CDR3: TGTGCCAGCAGCGGGGGTTCACCCCTCCACTTT. It translates to CASSGGSPLHF.

The rearrangement joins TRBV3-1 to TRBJ2-1; 9 bases agree with TRBD2. Per the germline V gene, CDR1 is LGHDT and CDR2 is YNNKEL (reference sequence). The V gene end was trimmed by 4 bases and the J gene end by 8 bases; junction bases not matched to a gene: 9. The CDR3 covers 15 residues. CDR3 amino acids: CASSPPGGGDYEQFF. Written as DNA, the CDR3 is TGTGCCAGCAGCCCCCCCGGCGGGGGGGACTATGAGCAGTTCTTC.